This T cell receptor (beta chain) was profiled in a study of blood T cell repertoires in COVID-19. Background on the study: PBMCs, B-cell-depleted T cells, or T cells provided the cDNA or gDNA that made up the material.

The V gene lost 7 bases and the J gene lost 9 bases, with 19 bases spanning the gap. This CDR3 has 15 amino acids. In germline, CDR1 is LNHDA, CDR2 SQIVND (reference sequence). Original handling: The authors estimated nucleated cell counts from reference gene primer amplification. Assay used: immunoSEQ multiplex PCR; TCRdb lists only in-frame clones, some missing. That table supplies the V and J calls and clone size; D and trimming were determined from the DNA. The sample shows roughly 60,000 clones, about four fifths of them seen only once. Sequenced sample: peripheral blood. The chain uses TRBV19 and TRBJ1-6; perhaps TRBD1 as D (5 bases). The TCR comes from a human donor in a cohort sampled during active COVID-19. CDR3 nucleotides: TGTGCCAGTACCACGAGTTGGGGCTTAGGTTCACCCCTCCACTTT. Translated, it gives CASTTSWGLGSPLHF.